This is a list of T cell receptor beta chains from one sample in a study of blood T cell repertoires in COVID-19. Produced via immunoSEQ multiplex PCR; TCRdb's table is partial and in-frame only. The top ten clones hold approximately 2% of a sample with 250,000 to 350,000 clones, about 90% of them seen once. Sequencing was performed on peripheral blood. Receptor source: a woman in her 30s who had recovered from COVID-19. Both conserved end residues are part of each CDR3. D genes are given only for firm matches. Not all rows give a size; the values are once, few, many and, for expanded clones, a class.

d_call	j_call	v_call	clone_size	cdr3_nt	cdr3_aa
.	TRBJ1-5	TRBV7-2	.	TGTGCCAGCAGCCCTCGGGGAGGGGATCAGCCCCAGCATTTT	CASSPRGGDQPQHF
TRBD1	TRBJ1-4	TRBV3-1/TRBV3-2	.	TGTGCCAGCAGCCGGGGGACAGCGGGTGAAAAACTGTTTTTT	CASSRGTAGEKLFF
TRBD1	TRBJ2-5	TRBV5-5	.	TGTGCCAGCAGCTTGGCAACAGGGGTCTCTGAGACCCAGTACTTC	CASSLATGVSETQYF
TRBD2	TRBJ2-3	TRBV19	.	TGTGCCTCATTAGCGGGGGACACCCGCACAGATACGCAGTATTTT	CASLAGDTRTDTQYF
.	TRBJ2-7	TRBV6-5	.	TGTGCCAGCAGTTTCACAGGTGACGAGCAGTACTTC	CASSFTGDEQYF
TRBD2	TRBJ2-1	TRBV3-1/TRBV3-2	.	TGTGCCAGCAGGGAGGGAGCGGGGGCGGGGAATGAGCAGTTCTTC	CASREGAGAGNEQFF
.	TRBJ2-3	TRBV7-6	.	TGTGCCAGCAGCTTTACCCGGGACACCTACACAGATACGCAGTATTTT	CASSFTRDTYTDTQYF
.	TRBJ1-6	TRBV6-5	.	TGTGCCAGCAGTTCCTTCCAGGGGCAAGGTTCACCCCTCCACTTT	CASSSFQGQGSPLHF
.	TRBJ2-1	TRBV19	.	TGTGCCAGTAGTACAGGGATCATGAATGAGCAGTTCTTC	CASSTGIMNEQFF
.	TRBJ2-2	TRBV4-1	.	TGCGCCAGCAGCCAACCGGTGGACACCGGGGAGCTGTTTTTT	CASSQPVDTGELFF
TRBD1	TRBJ1-4	TRBV7-3	.	TGTGCCAGCAGCTCTATCTCAGGGGGAGTCGCAACTAATGAAAAACTGTTTTTT	CASSSISGGVATNEKLFF
TRBD2	TRBJ2-3	TRBV3-1/TRBV3-2	.	TGTGCCAGCAGCCAAGCCCTCCAGCGGGAGTCGACAGATACGCAGTATTTT	CASSQALQRESTDTQYF
.	TRBJ2-3	TRBV7-2	.	TGTGCCAGCAGCTTAGCTTTGAGGGTCTCCGTCACAGATACGCAGTATTTT	CASSLALRVSVTDTQYF
.	TRBJ2-7	TRBV30	.	TGTGCCTGGAGTGTATCGGGGTCCTACGAGCAGTACTTC	CAWSVSGSYEQYF
TRBD2	TRBJ2-1	TRBV9	.	TGTGCCAGCAGCGAGAGCGGGGGGGCTTGGGATGAGCAGTTCTTC	CASSESGGAWDEQFF
.	TRBJ2-7	TRBV7-2	.	TGTGCCAGCAGCTTAGACCACTCGGCCTACGAGCAGTACTTC	CASSLDHSAYEQYF
.	TRBJ1-6	TRBV3-1/TRBV3-2	once	TGTGCCAGCAGCCAAGACGGGACTCCCTCCTATAATTCACCCCTCCACTTT	CASSQDGTPSYNSPLHF
TRBD2	TRBJ2-7	TRBV13	.	TGTGCCAGCAGCTTAGCGGCTAGCGGGGGATCCTACGAGCAGTACTTC	CASSLAASGGSYEQYF
.	TRBJ2-5	TRBV18	.	TGTGCCAGCTCACCAGCGACCCCCGGAGATGAGACCCAGTACTTC	CASSPATPGDETQYF
.	TRBJ2-1	TRBV27	.	TGTGCCAGCAGTCCCCCAACTGGGAGCTCCTACAATGAGCAGTTCTTC	CASSPPTGSSYNEQFF
.	TRBJ1-5	TRBV6-6	.	TGTGCCAGCAGTTACCAGACAGGCCCGAGCGGGCCCCAGCATTTT	CASSYQTGPSGPQHF
TRBD1	TRBJ1-2	TRBV19	.	TGTGCCAGTAGTAATTTACAGGGGTCACACTATGGCTACACCTTC	CASSNLQGSHYGYTF
.	TRBJ1-1	TRBV6-1	.	TGTGCCAGCAGTGACCCTTCCGGGGGGCCGACTGAAGCTTTCTTT	CASSDPSGGPTEAFF
.	TRBJ2-5	TRBV4-1	.	TGCGCCAGCAGCCAAGCCGGCTCGGGGACCCAGTACTTC	CASSQAGSGTQYF
.	TRBJ1-1	TRBV19	.	TGTGCCAGTAGTCCACGGAATGGGGAGGAAGCTTTCTTT	CASSPRNGEEAFF
.	TRBJ2-7	TRBV7-9	.	TGTGCCAGCAGCTTAGCCGACAGACCTTCCTACGAGCAGTACTTC	CASSLADRPSYEQYF
.	TRBJ1-5	TRBV7-2	.	TGTGCCAGCAGGCAGGGCCCCAGGCAGCCCCAGCATTTT	CASRQGPRQPQHF
.	TRBJ1-1	TRBV10-3	.	TGTGCCATCAGTGAGTCGGGCCAGATGAACACTGAAGCTTTCTTT	CAISESGQMNTEAFF
.	TRBJ2-3	TRBV5-1	.	TGCGCCAGCAGCTTGGGCGGGGGCGACGCAGATACGCAGTATTTT	CASSLGGGDADTQYF
.	TRBJ2-5	TRBV7-2	.	TGTGCCAGCAGATCTAGGAGTCGAGAGACCCAGTACTTC	CASRSRSRETQYF
.	TRBJ2-2	TRBV4-1	.	TGCGCCAGCAGCCGAAGTAGTACCGGGGAGCTGTTTTTT	CASSRSSTGELFF
.	TRBJ1-1	TRBV20-1	few	TGCAGTGCTAGAGATGGCAGTGAAGCTTTCTTT	CSARDGSEAFF
.	TRBJ2-5	TRBV19	.	TGTGCCAGTAGTATAGATGCCCCCGGGGAGACCCAGTACTTC	CASSIDAPGETQYF
.	TRBJ2-7	TRBV7-8	.	TGTGCCAGCAGCTTAGCCGGCAGGGCTTACGAGCAGTACTTC	CASSLAGRAYEQYF
TRBD1	TRBJ2-5	TRBV25-1	.	TGTGCCAGCAGTGAATATGGGACAGGATGGGAAGAGACCCAGTACTTC	CASSEYGTGWEETQYF
.	TRBJ1-3	TRBV6-8	.	TGTGCCAGCAGAGGGGAAGGAAACACCATATATTTT	CASRGEGNTIYF
.	TRBJ1-2	TRBV5-1	.	TGCGCCAGCAGCTTGCAGGCTGCCAATTCCTATGGCTACACCTTC	CASSLQAANSYGYTF
TRBD1	TRBJ2-7	TRBV19	.	TGTGCCAGTAGTATGGGGACAGCTAGCTCCTACGAGCAGTACTTC	CASSMGTASSYEQYF
TRBD2	TRBJ2-3	TRBV28	.	TGTGCCAGCAGTCCTATAGCGGGAGTCTCAGATACGCAGTATTTT	CASSPIAGVSDTQYF
TRBD1	TRBJ2-7	TRBV5-1	.	TGCGCCAGCAGCTCCGCCCCAGGGGGCTACGAGCAGTACTTC	CASSSAPGGYEQYF
TRBD1	TRBJ1-1	TRBV2	.	TGTGCCAGCAGTTATGACAGGGACACTGAAGCTTTCTTT	CASSYDRDTEAFF
TRBD2	TRBJ2-7	TRBV7-3	.	TGTGCCAGCAGCTTGACGGGCGGGAGCTCCTACGAGCAGTACTTC	CASSLTGGSSYEQYF
TRBD2	TRBJ2-1	TRBV4-2	.	TGTGCCAGCAGCCAAGGAGGCAGCGGGAGTCTCGTGGATGAGCAGTTCTTC	CASSQGGSGSLVDEQFF
.	TRBJ1-4	TRBV9	.	TGTGCCAGCAAGCGGGGGCGGTCGGAAAGTGAAAAACTGTTTTTT	CASKRGRSESEKLFF
TRBD2	TRBJ2-3	TRBV3-1/TRBV3-2	.	TGTGCCAGCAGCCAAGATTGGGGGAGCGGGGCAGATACGCAGTATTTT	CASSQDWGSGADTQYF
TRBD1	TRBJ1-3	TRBV3-1/TRBV3-2	few	TGTGCCAGCAGCCCTAGACAGGGGAGGAACACCATATATTTT	CASSPRQGRNTIYF